This TCR beta chain is from a study of blood T cell repertoires in COVID-19. Study background: PBMCs, B-cell-depleted T cells, or T cells provided the cDNA or gDNA that made up the material.

TCRdb's table, derived via immunoSEQ multiplex PCR, lists solely in-frame clones and lacks some. The sample shows over 200,000 clones, roughly 87% of them seen only once. Germline CDR1 is SGHRS and CDR2 is YFSETQ. CDR3 length: 12 amino acids. V was shortened by 0 bases and J by 6 bases, with 6 bases between the two germline ends. Details on this clone: The sample contains more than one DNA sequence encoding this CDR3.

The source material was peripheral blood. V gene TRBV5-1 combines with J gene TRBJ1-2; no firm D call. This sequence was found in a man between 40 and 49 years old with active or convalescent COVID-19. The CDR3 nucleotides are TGCGCCAGCAGCTTGGTGGGAGATGGCTACACCTTC. It codes for CASSLVGDGYTF.